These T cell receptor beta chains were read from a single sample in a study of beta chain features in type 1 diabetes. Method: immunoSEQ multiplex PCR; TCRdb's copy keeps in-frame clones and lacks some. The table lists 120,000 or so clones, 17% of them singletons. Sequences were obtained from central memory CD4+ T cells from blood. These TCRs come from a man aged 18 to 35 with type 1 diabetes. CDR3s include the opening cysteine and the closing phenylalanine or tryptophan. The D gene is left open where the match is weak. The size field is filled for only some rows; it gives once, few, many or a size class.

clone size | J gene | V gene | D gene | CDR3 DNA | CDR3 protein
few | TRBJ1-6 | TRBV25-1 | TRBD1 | TGTGCCAGCAGTAGGAGGGACAGAACTGATTCACCCCTCCACTTT | CASSRRDRTDSPLHF
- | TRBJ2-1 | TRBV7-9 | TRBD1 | TGTGCCAGCAGTTCCGGGACAGGGATATACAATGAGCAGTTCTTC | CASSSGTGIYNEQFF
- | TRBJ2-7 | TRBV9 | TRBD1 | TGTGCCAGCAGCTATAGTCCGGGACAGGGGTACGAGCAGTACTTC | CASSYSPGQGYEQYF
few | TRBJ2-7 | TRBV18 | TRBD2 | TGTGCCAGCTCACCGGGCGGGGGGGCCCACGAGCAGTACTTC | CASSPGGGAHEQYF
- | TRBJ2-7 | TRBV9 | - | TGTGCCAGCAGCTTGAGCCCCTCAGGCTACGAGCAGTACTTC | CASSLSPSGYEQYF
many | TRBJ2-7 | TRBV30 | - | TGTGCCTGGAGTCCACTACGGGGGGCTGTCTACGAGCAGTACTTC | CAWSPLRGAVYEQYF
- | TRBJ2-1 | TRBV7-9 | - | TGTGCCAGCAGCTTAGGGACGCTCCATTACAATGAGCAGTTCTTC | CASSLGTLHYNEQFF
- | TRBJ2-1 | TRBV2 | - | TGTGCCAGCAGACCTCAGGTGACCTACAATGAGCAGTTCTTC | CASRPQVTYNEQFF
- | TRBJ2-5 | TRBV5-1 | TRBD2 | TGCGCCAGCAGCTTGGGCCCAGCGGGAGTGGGAGAGACCCAGTACTTC | CASSLGPAGVGETQYF
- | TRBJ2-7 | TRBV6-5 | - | TGTGCCAGCAGTTACGACTACGAGCAGTACTTC | CASSYDYEQYF
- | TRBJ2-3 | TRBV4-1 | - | TGCGCCAGCAGCTTTCGGGACTGGGGCACAGATACGCAGTATTTT | CASSFRDWGTDTQYF
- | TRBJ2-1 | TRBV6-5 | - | TGTGCCAGCAGTTACTCGAGGGACTCCTACAATGAGCAGTTCTTC | CASSYSRDSYNEQFF
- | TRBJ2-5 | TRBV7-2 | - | TGTGCCAGCAGCTTAGTCTCGGAGACCCAGTACTTC | CASSLVSETQYF
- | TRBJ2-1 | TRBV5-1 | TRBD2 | TGCGCCAGCAGCCTTAGCGGGAGCTCCTACAATGAGCAGTTCTTC | CASSLSGSSYNEQFF